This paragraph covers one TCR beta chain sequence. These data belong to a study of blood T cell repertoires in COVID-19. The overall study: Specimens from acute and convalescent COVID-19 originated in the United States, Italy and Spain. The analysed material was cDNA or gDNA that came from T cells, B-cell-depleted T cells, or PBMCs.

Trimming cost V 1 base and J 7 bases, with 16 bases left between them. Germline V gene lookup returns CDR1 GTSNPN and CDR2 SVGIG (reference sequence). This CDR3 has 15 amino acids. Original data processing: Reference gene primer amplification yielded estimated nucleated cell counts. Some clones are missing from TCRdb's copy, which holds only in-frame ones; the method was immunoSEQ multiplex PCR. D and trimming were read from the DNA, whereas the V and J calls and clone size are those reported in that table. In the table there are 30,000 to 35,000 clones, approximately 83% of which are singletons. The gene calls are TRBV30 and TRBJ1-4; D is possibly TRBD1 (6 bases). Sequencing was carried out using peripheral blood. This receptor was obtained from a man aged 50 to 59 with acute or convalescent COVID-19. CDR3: CAWSGSGWGREKLFF. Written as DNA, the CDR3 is TGTGCCTGGAGTGGCTCCGGGTGGGGGCGTGAAAAACTGTTTTTT.